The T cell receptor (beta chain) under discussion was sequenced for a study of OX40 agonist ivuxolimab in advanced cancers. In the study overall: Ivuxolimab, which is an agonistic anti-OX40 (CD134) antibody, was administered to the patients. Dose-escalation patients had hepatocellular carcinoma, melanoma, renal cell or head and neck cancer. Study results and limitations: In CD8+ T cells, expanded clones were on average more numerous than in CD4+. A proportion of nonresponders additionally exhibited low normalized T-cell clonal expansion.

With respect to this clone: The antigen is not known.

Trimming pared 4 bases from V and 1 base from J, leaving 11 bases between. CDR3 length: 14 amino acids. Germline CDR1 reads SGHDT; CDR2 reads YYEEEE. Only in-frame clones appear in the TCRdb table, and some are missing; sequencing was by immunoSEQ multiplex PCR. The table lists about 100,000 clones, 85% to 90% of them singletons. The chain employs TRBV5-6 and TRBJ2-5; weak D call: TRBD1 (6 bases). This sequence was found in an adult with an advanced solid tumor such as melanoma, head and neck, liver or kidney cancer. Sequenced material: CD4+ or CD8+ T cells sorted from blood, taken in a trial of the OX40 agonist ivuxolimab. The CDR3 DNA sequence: TGTGCCAGCAGCCTGGGACATTTCCAAGAGACCCAGTACTTC. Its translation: CASSLGHFQETQYF.